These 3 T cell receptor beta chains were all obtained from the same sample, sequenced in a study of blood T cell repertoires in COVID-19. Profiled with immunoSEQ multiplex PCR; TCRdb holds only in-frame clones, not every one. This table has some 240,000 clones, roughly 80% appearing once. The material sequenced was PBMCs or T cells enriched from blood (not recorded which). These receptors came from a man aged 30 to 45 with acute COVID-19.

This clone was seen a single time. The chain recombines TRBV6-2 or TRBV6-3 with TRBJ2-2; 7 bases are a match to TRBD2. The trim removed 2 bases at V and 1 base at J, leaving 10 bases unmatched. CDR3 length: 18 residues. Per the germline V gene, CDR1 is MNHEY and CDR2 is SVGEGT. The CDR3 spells CASSYHHIAGGNTGELFF. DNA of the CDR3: TGTGCCAGCAGTTACCACCACATAGCGGGTGGGAACACCGGGGAGCTGTTTTTT.

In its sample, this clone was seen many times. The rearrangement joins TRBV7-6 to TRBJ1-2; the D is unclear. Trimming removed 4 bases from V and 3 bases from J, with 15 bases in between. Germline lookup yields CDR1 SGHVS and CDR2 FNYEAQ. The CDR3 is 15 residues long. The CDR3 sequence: CASSSTGWRDYGYTF. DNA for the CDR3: TGTGCCAGCAGCTCTACCGGGTGGAGGGACTATGGCTACACCTTC.

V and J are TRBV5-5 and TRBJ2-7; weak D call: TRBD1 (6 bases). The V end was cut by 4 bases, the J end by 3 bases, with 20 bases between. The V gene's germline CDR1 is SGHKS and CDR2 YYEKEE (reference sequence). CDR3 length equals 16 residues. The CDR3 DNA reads TGTGCCAGCAGCGTAGGACCGACACAGGGTCTCTACGAGCAGTACGTC. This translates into CASSVGPTQGLYEQYV.